This passage covers 27 T cell receptor beta chains from one sample sequenced in a study of cytomegalovirus exposure and HLA in healthy donors. Clones were sequenced by immunoSEQ multiplex PCR, and TCRdb holds only the in-frame ones, with some missing. The profile shows 150,000 to 160,000 clones, 70% to 90% of them singletons. Sequencing was done on a sample of PBMCs. The receptor source for this set is a young man in good health and CMV-seropositive.

This chain joins TRBV19 and TRBJ1-2; D gene ambiguous. The CDR3 extends over 13 amino acids. Trimming pared 5 bases from V and 3 bases from J, leaving 10 bases between. CDR1 is LNHDA and CDR2 is SQIVND in the germline V gene (reference sequence). The chain's CDR3 is CASSAGVDYGYTF. In nucleotides, the CDR3 is TGTGCCAGTAGTGCGGGAGTCGACTATGGCTACACCTTC.

This chain uses TRBV19 with TRBJ2-5, with D possibly matching TRBD2 (6 bases). The CDR3 extends over 12 amino acids. V was cut by 8 bases and J by 2 bases, with 9 bases left in between. Germline lookup yields CDR1 LNHDA and CDR2 SQIVND (reference sequence). Here the CDR3 DNA reads TGTGCCAGTTCGACTAGACAAGAGACCCAGTACTTC. This codes for CASSTRQETQYF.

CDR3: CASRGQGAGYTF. CDR3 DNA sequence: TGTGCCAGCAGGGGACAGGGGGCGGGCTACACCTTC. The V call is TRBV25-1, the J call TRBJ1-2; 12 bases agree with TRBD1. J gave up 8 bases and V 6 bases, and 1 base lay outside the gene matches. The V gene's germline CDR1 is MGHDK and CDR2 SYGVNS. The CDR3 extends over 12 amino acids.

The CDR3 loop reads CASSEAWPGGNSPLHF. CDR3 coding DNA: TGTGCCAGCAGTGAAGCGTGGCCGGGGGGTAATTCACCCCTCCACTTT. This rearrangement joins TRBV2 to TRBJ1-6, with TRBD1 as a possible D gene (5 bases). The germline V and J ends were trimmed by 0 bases and 6 bases, with 12 bases remaining between them. Germline lookup yields CDR1 SNHLY and CDR2 FYNNEI. CDR3 length: 16 residues.

The V call is TRBV29-1, the J call TRBJ1-5; D is perhaps TRBD1 (5 bases). Germline assignment: CDR1 SQVTM and CDR2 ANQGSEA. The CDR3 covers 14 residues. The V end was cut by 4 bases, the J end by 4 bases, with 14 bases between. The CDR3 nucleotides read TGCAGCGTTGGCGGGGGAGGAAATAATCAGCCCCAGCATTTT. Protein product: CSVGGGGNNQPQHF.

The V call is TRBV28, the J call TRBJ1-2; 10 nucleotides line up with TRBD1. The V gene's germline CDR1 is MDHEN and CDR2 SYDVKM. J gave up 7 bases and V 3 bases, and 5 bases lay outside the gene matches. CDR3 size: 14 residues. The CDR3 DNA reads as TGTGCCAGCAGTTTCCGGGACAGGGGAAGTGGCTACACCTTC. Amino acid sequence: CASSFRDRGSGYTF.

The CDR3 is CASNQTWCDYYGYTF. CDR3 DNA sequence: TGTGCCAGCAACCAGACTTGGTGCGATTACTATGGCTACACCTTC. The rearrangement joins TRBV27 to TRBJ1-2; D is unresolved. The CDR3 length is 15 residues. CDR1 is MNHEY and CDR2 is SMNVEV in the germline V gene (reference sequence). V was trimmed by 7 bases and J by 3 bases, leaving 18 bases between them.

V and J are TRBV6-4 and TRBJ2-2; possibly TRBD2 for D (6 bases). The CDR3 runs to 14 residues. The ends were cut back, 4 bases at V and 2 bases at J, with 8 bases in the middle. Looked up from germline, CDR1 is MRHNA and CDR2 is SNTAGT. The DNA for the CDR3 is TGTGCCAGCAGTGCGGCGGGAAACACCGGGGAGCTGTTTTTT. Translated: CASSAAGNTGELFF.

The chain recombines TRBV7-9 with TRBJ1-5, with D possibly being TRBD1 (5 bases). The CDR3 extends over 15 amino acids. The V end lost 1 base, the J end lost 1 base, and 8 bases lay between the germline ends. Germline V gene data show CDR1 as SEHNR and CDR2 as FQNEAQ (reference sequence). The CDR3 DNA is TGTGCCAGCAGCTTAGGAGCAGGGAGCAATCAGCCCCAGCATTTT. This translates into CASSLGAGSNQPQHF.

DNA for the CDR3: TGTGCCAGCAGTGGCGACAGGGGTCGCTACAATGAGCAGTTCTTC. It specifies CASSGDRGRYNEQFF. The chain recombines TRBV6-5 with TRBJ2-1; 8 bases align to TRBD1. CDR1 and CDR2 from the germline V gene are MNHEY and SVGAGI. J lost 3 bases, V lost 5 bases, and 6 bases had no gene match. The CDR3 covers 15 residues.

The chain employs TRBV15 and TRBJ2-5; 8 nucleotides agree with TRBD1. Trimming cost V 3 bases and J 7 bases; bases outside gene matches: 7. The CDR3 loop spans 14 amino acids. Germline V gives CDR1 LNHNV, CDR2 YYDKDF (reference sequence). For the CDR3, the DNA is TGTGCCACCAGCAGCGGACAGGGCGTGGGGACCCAGTACTTC. Protein sequence: CATSSGQGVGTQYF.

This chain connects TRBV5-1 to TRBJ2-1; 8 bases agree with TRBD1. The CDR3 covers 16 residues. The ends lost 3 bases at V and 13 bases at J; junction bases unmatched: 18. Germline-derived CDR1 and CDR2 are SGHRS and YFSETQ. CDR3 DNA sequence: TGCGCCAGCAGCTGGGGCATAAGGACAGGGAAGGAAGAACAGTTCTTC. Translation: CASSWGIRTGKEEQFF. The entire variable domain, with the rest obtained from reference TRBV5-1 and TRBJ2-1, is as follows: KAGVTQTPRYLIKTRGQQVTLSCSPISGHRSVSWYQQTPGQGLQFLFEYFSETQRNKGNFPGRFSGRQFSNSRSEMNVSTLELGDSALYLCASSWGIRTGKEEQFFGPGTRLTVL.

This clone was observed a few times. The rearrangement links TRBV4-3 to TRBJ2-4; D remains ambiguous. V gave up 0 bases and J gave up 7 bases, with 16 bases separating them. The CDR3 covers 16 residues. In germline, CDR1 is LGHNA, CDR2 YSLEER. The CDR3 DNA sequence: TGCGCCAGCAGCCAAGAATCGAATCAACCGAGGAACATTCAGTACTTC. Its translation is CASSQESNQPRNIQYF.

CDR3 sequence (DNA): TGTGCCAGCAGCCCCGGGACAAGCTACAATGAGCAGTTCTTC. Amino acid sequence: CASSPGTSYNEQFF. The chain employs TRBV6-5 and TRBJ2-1; D is possibly TRBD1 (6 bases). V lost 6 bases to trimming and J lost 3 bases, with 12 bases between them. The CDR3 covers 14 residues. Germline-derived CDR1 and CDR2 are MNHEY and SVGAGI.

The sample holds one count of this clone. The chain combines TRBV4-1 with TRBJ2-1; 12 bases match TRBD2. CDR3 length equals 19 residues. Germline V gene sequence: CDR1 MGHRA, CDR2 YSYEKL. The V gene end was trimmed by 4 bases and the J gene end by 5 bases; junction bases not matched to a gene: 15. The CDR3 loop reads CASSPRQQGLAGGHNEQFF. Here the CDR3 DNA reads TGCGCCAGCAGCCCGAGGCAACAGGGGCTAGCGGGGGGGCACAATGAGCAGTTCTTC.

The chain joins TRBV5-6 to TRBJ1-2, with 7 bases matching TRBD1. Per the germline V gene, CDR1 is SGHDT and CDR2 is YYEEEE. With 3 bases clipped from V and 4 bases from J, the junction kept 3 bases outside the gene matches. This CDR3 comprises 13 residues. The CDR3 bases are TGTGCCAGCAGCTCACAGGGGCTCTATGGCTACACCTTC. Translated, it gives CASSSQGLYGYTF.

The J gene is TRBJ2-2, the V gene TRBV5-1, with unresolved D. Trimming stripped 4 bases from V and 6 bases from J, with 13 bases between. CDR1 and CDR2 (germline): SGHRS, YFSETQ. The CDR3 loop spans 14 amino acids. The CDR3 DNA sequence: TGCGCCAGCAGCCTCGGTAGTCTACCCGGGGAGCTGTTTTTT. Amino acid sequence: CASSLGSLPGELFF.

The sample holds a few counts of this clone. V is TRBV7-9 and J is TRBJ2-7, with 8 positions matching TRBD2. The germline V gene has CDR1 SEHNR and CDR2 FQNEAQ (reference sequence). With 3 bases clipped from V and 2 bases from J, the junction kept 6 bases outside the gene matches. The CDR3 is 15 amino acids. The CDR3 nucleotides are TGTGCCAGCAGCTTGCAGCGGGAGAGTCCCTACGAGCAGTACTTC. It codes for CASSLQRESPYEQYF.

The CDR3, as DNA: TGTGCCAGCAGTTCCGGGACTCCGACCTACGAGCAGTACTTC. Protein sequence: CASSSGTPTYEQYF. The rearrangement joins TRBV2 to TRBJ2-7; a possible D gene is TRBD2 (6 bases). Trimming cost V 5 bases and J 2 bases, with 13 bases left between them. The CDR3 runs to 14 residues. Per germline, CDR1 SNHLY and CDR2 FYNNEI. The full variable domain, rest sourced from reference TRBV2 and TRBJ2-7, is EPEVTQTPSHQVTQMGQEVILRCVPISNHLYFYWYRQILGQKVEFLVSFYNNEISEKSEIFDDQFSVERPDGSNFTLKIRSTKLEDSAMYFCASSSGTPTYEQYFGPGTRLTVT.

The chain's CDR3 is CASRIGQGWDTQYF. The CDR3 coding sequence is TGTGCCAGCAGAATAGGACAGGGGTGGGATACGCAGTATTTT. The J gene is TRBJ2-3, the V gene TRBV7-2; 9 bases are a match to TRBD1. J lost 6 bases, V lost 6 bases, and 7 bases had no gene match. The V gene's germline CDR1 is SGHTA and CDR2 FQGNSA. The CDR3 loop spans 14 amino acids. The full variable domain, rest sourced from reference TRBV7-2 and TRBJ2-3, is GAGVSQSPSNKVTEKGKDVELRCDPISGHTALYWYRQSLGQGLEFLIYFQGNSAPDKSGLPSDRFSAERTGGSVSTLTIQRTQQEDSAVYLCASRIGQGWDTQYFGPGTRLTVL.

The chain has TRBV4-3 and TRBJ1-1, with 9 bases aligning to TRBD1. The CDR3 length is 14 residues. The germline CDR1 and CDR2 sequences are LGHNA and YSLEER. Unmatched junction bases numbered 4, after V lost 4 bases and J lost 4 bases. CDR3 protein: CASSRLTGGTEAFF. The CDR3 nucleotides read TGCGCCAGCAGCCGCCTGACAGGGGGCACTGAAGCTTTCTTT.

The chain is built from TRBV19 and TRBJ2-3, with D possibly TRBD2 on 5 matching bases. The CDR3 has 14 residues. The V gene lost 9 bases and the J gene lost 0 bases, with 13 bases spanning the gap. Germline CDR1 reads LNHDA; CDR2 reads SQIVND (reference sequence). This chain's CDR3 is CASKRRTSTDTQYF. The DNA for the CDR3 is TGTGCCAGCAAGCGGAGAACTAGCACAGATACGCAGTATTTT.

The V gene is TRBV5-4, the J gene TRBJ1-2; D unresolved. Trimming left V 4 bases short and J 6 bases short, with 13 bases between. Germline V gene data show CDR1 as SGHNT and CDR2 as YYREEE (reference sequence). The CDR3 totals 13 residues. Here the CDR3 reads CASSPQPLDGYTF. For the CDR3, the DNA is TGTGCCAGCAGCCCACAGCCGTTGGATGGCTACACCTTC.

This clone was found once. V gene TRBV6-5 combines with J gene TRBJ2-7; 8 positions match TRBD2. The CDR3 has 15 amino acids. Germline loops: CDR1 MNHEY, CDR2 SVGAGI. The J segment lost 5 bases and the V segment lost 6 bases, leaving 12 bases of the junction unmatched. CDR3 sequence reads: CASSESGGPGDEQYF. CDR3 DNA sequence: TGTGCCAGCAGCGAGTCGGGGGGGCCGGGAGACGAGCAGTACTTC.

The V call is TRBV15, the J call TRBJ2-1; D gene unclear. Trimming cost V 1 base and J 0 bases, with 10 bases left between them. Germline values: CDR1 LNHNV, CDR2 YYDKDF (reference sequence). This CDR3 is built from 16 residues. The CDR3 spells CATSRGLQSSYNEQFF. CDR3 in DNA: TGTGCCACCAGCAGAGGACTCCAGAGCTCCTACAATGAGCAGTTCTTC.

V is TRBV11-2 and J is TRBJ2-1; the D gene is possibly TRBD1 (6 bases). V lost 3 bases and J lost 8, with 14 bases in between. The CDR3 loop spans 14 amino acids. Germline CDR1 is SGHAT and CDR2 is FQNNGV. The CDR3, as DNA: TGTGCCAGCAGCTTGGTCACAGGGTCCCATGAGCAGTTCTTC. Translated: CASSLVTGSHEQFF.

This clone was observed a few times. This chain joins TRBV7-6 and TRBJ2-1, with 8 bases lining up with TRBD2. The trim removed 5 bases at V and 8 bases at J, leaving 8 bases unmatched. The germline V gene encodes CDR1 SGHVS and CDR2 FNYEAQ. CDR3 length: 14 amino acids. CDR3 nucleotides: TGTGCCAGCAGCGCGGGACTAGTGGGCGATGAGCAGTTCTTC. The encoded protein is CASSAGLVGDEQFF. Supplemented by reference TRBV7-6 and TRBJ2-1, the full variable domain reads GAGVSQSPRYKVTKRGQDVALRCDPISGHVSLYWYRQALGQGPEFLTYFNYEAQQDKSGLPNDRFSAERPEGSISTLTIQRTEQRDSAMYRCASSAGLVGDEQFFGPGTRLTVL.